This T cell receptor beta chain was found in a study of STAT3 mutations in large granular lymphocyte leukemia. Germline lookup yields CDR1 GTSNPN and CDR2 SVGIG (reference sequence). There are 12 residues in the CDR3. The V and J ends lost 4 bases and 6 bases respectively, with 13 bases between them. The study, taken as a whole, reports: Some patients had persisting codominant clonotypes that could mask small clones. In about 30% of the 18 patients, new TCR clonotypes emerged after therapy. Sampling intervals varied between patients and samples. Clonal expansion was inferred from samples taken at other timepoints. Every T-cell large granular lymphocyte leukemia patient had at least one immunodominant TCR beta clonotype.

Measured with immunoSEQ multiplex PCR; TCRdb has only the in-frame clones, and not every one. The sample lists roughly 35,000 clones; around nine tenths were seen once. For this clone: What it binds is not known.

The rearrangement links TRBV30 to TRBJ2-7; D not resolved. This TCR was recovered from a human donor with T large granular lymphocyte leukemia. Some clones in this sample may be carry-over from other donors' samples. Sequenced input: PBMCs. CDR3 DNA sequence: TGTGCCTGGACTGTGGGCCCCAGCGAGCAGTACTTC. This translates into CAWTVGPSEQYF.